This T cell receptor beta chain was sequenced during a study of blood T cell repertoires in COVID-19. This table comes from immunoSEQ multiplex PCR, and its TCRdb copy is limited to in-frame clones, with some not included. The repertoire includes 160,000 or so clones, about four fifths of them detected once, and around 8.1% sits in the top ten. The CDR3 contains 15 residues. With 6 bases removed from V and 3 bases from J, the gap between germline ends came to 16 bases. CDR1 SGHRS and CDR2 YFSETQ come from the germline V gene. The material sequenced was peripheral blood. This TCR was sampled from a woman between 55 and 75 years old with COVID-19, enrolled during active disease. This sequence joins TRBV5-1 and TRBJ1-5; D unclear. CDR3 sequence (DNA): TGCGCCAGCACCAAAACACCGGGTGTCAATCAGCCCCAGCATTTT. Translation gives CASTKTPGVNQPQHF.